The clone carrying this T cell receptor (beta chain) is identified as medium-sized from frequency. Its specificity is unknown. Tens of thousands of genome equivalents of blood DNA were amplified for TRB. This record comes from a study of T cell clusters in autoimmune cytopenias. General study points: Healthy donors had roughly 3.3-fold more exclusive TRB clusters than active autoimmune hepatitis patients.

The CDR3 has 15 residues. CDR1 and CDR2 from the germline V gene are DFQATT and SNEGSKA (reference sequence). TRB was amplified by touch-down multiplex PCR, primer pools A and B combined. TCRdb re-called the multiplex PCR reads and catalogs CDR3 proteins one per entry, DNA excluded. The table lists fewer than 4,500 distinct CDR3 sequences. Sequencing was done on a sample of peripheral blood. The gene calls are TRBV20-1 and TRBJ2-2; TCRdb returns TRBD2, unconfirmable since there is no DNA. The TCR originated in a human donor with an autoimmune cytopenia or autoimmune hepatitis (not recorded which). CDR3 sequence reads: CSAPGTSGSTGELFF.